These T cell receptor beta chains were read from a single sample in a study of blood T cell repertoires in COVID-19. Profiling relied on immunoSEQ multiplex PCR, and the TCRdb table lists in-frame clones only, not all of them. Seen here are some 320,000 clones, around 85% observed once, and the top ten hold under 2%. Sequenced material: PBMCs or T cells enriched from blood (not recorded which). These TCRs come from a young woman who had been exposed to COVID-19. Both conserved end residues are part of each CDR3.

v_call: TRBV19; cdr3_length: 13; j_call: TRBJ2-4; cdr3_aa: CASSNGIRGIQYF
v_call: TRBV7-9; cdr3_length: 14; j_call: TRBJ1-4; cdr3_aa: CASSLDERKEKLFF
v_call: TRBV7-9; cdr3_length: 13; j_call: TRBJ2-5; cdr3_aa: CASSFGGQETQYF
v_call: TRBV11-1; cdr3_length: 15; j_call: TRBJ1-6; cdr3_aa: CASSLSGQPTSPLHF
v_call: TRBV10-3; cdr3_length: 15; j_call: TRBJ2-3; cdr3_aa: CAISDGTSGADTQYF
v_call: TRBV7-2; cdr3_length: 14; j_call: TRBJ1-6; cdr3_aa: CASSWTGTNSPLHF
v_call: TRBV11-2; cdr3_length: 17; j_call: TRBJ1-2; cdr3_aa: CASSLEGETALTYGYTF
v_call: TRBV5-4; cdr3_length: 16; j_call: TRBJ2-3; cdr3_aa: CASSLAPARVTDTQYF
v_call: TRBV7-2; cdr3_length: 15; j_call: TRBJ1-5; cdr3_aa: CASSSQGGGNQPQHF
v_call: TRBV5-4; cdr3_length: 13; j_call: TRBJ2-1; cdr3_aa: CATRLAGVGEQFF
v_call: TRBV4-3; cdr3_length: 16; j_call: TRBJ2-7; cdr3_aa: CASSQDERGPTYEQYF
v_call: TRBV11-1; cdr3_length: 16; j_call: TRBJ1-1; cdr3_aa: CASSLTGLEWNTEAFF
v_call: TRBV18; cdr3_length: 18; j_call: TRBJ2-1; cdr3_aa: CASSPPGTIGLGGNEQFF
v_call: TRBV5-5; cdr3_length: 16; j_call: TRBJ2-1; cdr3_aa: CASSSLVAIGIDEQFF
v_call: TRBV28; cdr3_length: 11; j_call: TRBJ2-3; cdr3_aa: CASSSQSTQYF
v_call: TRBV3-1/TRBV3-2; cdr3_length: 16; j_call: TRBJ2-1; cdr3_aa: CASSQFIAGVNNEQFF
v_call: TRBV30; cdr3_length: 15; j_call: TRBJ2-3; cdr3_aa: CAGSVRAGLTDTQYF
v_call: TRBV5-1; cdr3_length: 18; j_call: TRBJ2-6; cdr3_aa: CASSLDARGTTGANVLTF
v_call: TRBV7-8; cdr3_length: 13; j_call: TRBJ2-7; cdr3_aa: CASSSREIYEQYF
v_call: TRBV4-1; cdr3_length: 16; j_call: TRBJ1-6; cdr3_aa: CASSQSGTGAYSPLHF
v_call: TRBV4-1; cdr3_length: 14; j_call: TRBJ2-3; cdr3_aa: CASSQNSERDTQYF
v_call: TRBV7-9; cdr3_length: 16; j_call: TRBJ2-1; cdr3_aa: CASSSDRESSYNEQFF
v_call: TRBV5-6; cdr3_length: 12; j_call: TRBJ1-1; cdr3_aa: CASSTANTEAFF
v_call: TRBV7-9; cdr3_length: 15; j_call: TRBJ2-2; cdr3_aa: CASRAGTGETGELFF
v_call: TRBV3-1/TRBV3-2; cdr3_length: 15; j_call: TRBJ2-7; cdr3_aa: CASSPSGDNTYEQYF
v_call: TRBV5-4; cdr3_length: 12; j_call: TRBJ1-1; cdr3_aa: CASSLTGLEAFF
v_call: TRBV28; cdr3_length: 14; j_call: TRBJ1-3; cdr3_aa: CASSLMGSGNTIYF
v_call: TRBV7-2; cdr3_length: 13; j_call: TRBJ2-1; cdr3_aa: CASSFDRGHEQFF
v_call: TRBV30; cdr3_length: 16; j_call: TRBJ1-3; cdr3_aa: CAWSVRGALRGNTIYF
v_call: TRBV7-2; cdr3_length: 14; j_call: TRBJ1-1; cdr3_aa: CASSKLQGETEAFF
v_call: TRBV2; cdr3_length: 17; j_call: TRBJ1-3; cdr3_aa: CASSTTGTGSSGNTIYF
v_call: TRBV27; cdr3_length: 16; j_call: TRBJ2-1; cdr3_aa: CASSAQGDLSGDEQFF
v_call: TRBV11-1; cdr3_length: 15; j_call: TRBJ2-7; cdr3_aa: CASSRSGGSSYEQYF
v_call: TRBV4-1; cdr3_length: 13; j_call: TRBJ2-5; cdr3_aa: CASSQVRQETQYF
v_call: TRBV14; cdr3_length: 15; j_call: TRBJ2-7; cdr3_aa: CASSLLGAGTYEQYF
v_call: TRBV5-6; cdr3_length: 12; j_call: TRBJ1-2; cdr3_aa: CASSLVGQGKTF
v_call: TRBV2; cdr3_length: 14; j_call: TRBJ2-5; cdr3_aa: CASSASVFQETQYF
v_call: TRBV3-1/TRBV3-2; cdr3_length: 15; j_call: TRBJ2-7; cdr3_aa: CASSQVRTGGYEQYF
v_call: TRBV5-4; cdr3_length: 15; j_call: TRBJ2-6; cdr3_aa: CASSFRSGGANVLTF
v_call: TRBV3-1/TRBV3-2; cdr3_length: 17; j_call: TRBJ2-1; cdr3_aa: CASMSQGASGRRNEQFF
v_call: TRBV4-1; cdr3_length: 15; j_call: TRBJ2-5; cdr3_aa: CASSQDHGGAETQYF
v_call: TRBV6-5; cdr3_length: 12; j_call: TRBJ1-2; cdr3_aa: CASLGQSYGYTF
v_call: TRBV6-2/TRBV6-3; cdr3_length: 14; j_call: TRBJ1-6; cdr3_aa: CASSILAPRSPLHF
v_call: TRBV7-2; cdr3_length: 14; j_call: TRBJ1-2; cdr3_aa: CASSLVGGFDGYTF
v_call: TRBV7-9; cdr3_length: 15; j_call: TRBJ1-1; cdr3_aa: CASSLGRQVRTEAFF
v_call: TRBV29-1; cdr3_length: 14; j_call: TRBJ1-1; cdr3_aa: CSVEESEGGTEAFF
v_call: TRBV6-5; cdr3_length: 13; j_call: TRBJ1-1; cdr3_aa: CASTHDRNTEAFF
v_call: TRBV5-1; cdr3_length: 14; j_call: TRBJ1-2; cdr3_aa: CASSTEQGIYGYTF
v_call: TRBV21-1; cdr3_length: 13; j_call: TRBJ2-1; cdr3_aa: CASSKERDNEQFF
v_call: TRBV5-5; cdr3_length: 15; j_call: TRBJ1-5; cdr3_aa: CASSPNGQGTQPQHF
v_call: TRBV4-2; cdr3_length: 16; j_call: TRBJ2-1; cdr3_aa: CASSQETSGVYNEQFF
v_call: TRBV11-3; cdr3_length: 17; j_call: TRBJ2-3; cdr3_aa: CASSLDSGSGSTDTQYF
v_call: TRBV4-1; cdr3_length: 15; j_call: TRBJ1-1; cdr3_aa: CASSQDRDINTEAFF
v_call: TRBV28; cdr3_length: 15; j_call: TRBJ2-3; cdr3_aa: CASRPWDSSTDTQYF
v_call: TRBV5-5; cdr3_length: 15; j_call: TRBJ1-5; cdr3_aa: CASSRQGQDNQPQHF
v_call: TRBV7-3; cdr3_length: 14; j_call: TRBJ1-6; cdr3_aa: CASSETGVGSPLHF
v_call: TRBV5-1; cdr3_length: 20; j_call: TRBJ2-2; cdr3_aa: CASSLKGSSGRAGNTGELFF